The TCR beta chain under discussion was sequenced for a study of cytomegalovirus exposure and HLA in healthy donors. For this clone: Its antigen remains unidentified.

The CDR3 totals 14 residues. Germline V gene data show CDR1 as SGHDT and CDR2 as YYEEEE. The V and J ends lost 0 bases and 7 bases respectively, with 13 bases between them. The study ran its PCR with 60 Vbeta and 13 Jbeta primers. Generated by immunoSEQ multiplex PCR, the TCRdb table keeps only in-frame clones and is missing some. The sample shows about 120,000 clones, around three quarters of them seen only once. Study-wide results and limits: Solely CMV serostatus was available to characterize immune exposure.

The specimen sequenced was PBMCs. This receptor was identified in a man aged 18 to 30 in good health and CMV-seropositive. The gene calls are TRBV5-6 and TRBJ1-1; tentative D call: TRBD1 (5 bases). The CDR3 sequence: CASSLVGGMDEAFF. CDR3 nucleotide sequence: TGTGCCAGCAGCTTGGTTGGGGGGATGGATGAAGCTTTCTTT.